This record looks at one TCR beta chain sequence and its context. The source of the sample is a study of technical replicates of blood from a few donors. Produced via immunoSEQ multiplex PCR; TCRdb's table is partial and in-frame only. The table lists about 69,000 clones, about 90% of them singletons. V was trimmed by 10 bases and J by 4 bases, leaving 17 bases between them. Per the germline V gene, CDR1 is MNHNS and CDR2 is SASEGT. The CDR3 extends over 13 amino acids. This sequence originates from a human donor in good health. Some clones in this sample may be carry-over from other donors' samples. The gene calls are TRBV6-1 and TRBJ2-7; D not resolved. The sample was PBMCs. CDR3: CATSQTRVYEQYF. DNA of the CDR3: TGTGCCACCTCCCAGACACGAGTATACGAGCAGTACTTC.